This entry lists 29 T cell receptor beta chains sequenced from one sample in a study of cytomegalovirus exposure and HLA in healthy donors. The PCR was carried out with 60 Vbeta primers and 13 Jbeta primers. The table came from immunoSEQ multiplex PCR; TCRdb's copy has only in-frame clones and leaves some out. The sample has 100,000 to 150,000 clones, about 80% seen once. Sequenced input: PBMCs. These receptors all come from a man in his thirties or forties in good health and CMV-seropositive.

The chain carries TRBV7-2 and TRBJ1-3, with D perhaps matching TRBD1 (5 bases). Germline assignment: CDR1 SGHTA and CDR2 FQGNSA. This CDR3 region has 16 residues. V was clipped by 5 bases and J by 2 bases, with 16 bases between them. The DNA for the CDR3 is TGTGCCAGCAGCCCCAATCAGGGTGGCGCTGGAAACACCATATATTTT. This gives the protein CASSPNQGGAGNTIYF.

V gene TRBV6-1 combines with J gene TRBJ2-7, with no clear D. The V end lost 0 bases, the J end lost 0 bases, and 6 bases lay between the germline ends. Germline-derived CDR1 and CDR2 are MNHNS and SASEGT. CDR3 length: 14 residues. CDR3 bases: TGTGCCAGCAGTGAAGCTGCCAGCTCCTACGAGCAGTACTTC. Encoded protein: CASSEAASSYEQYF.

The genes are TRBV20-1 and TRBJ2-7, with D perhaps matching TRBD2 (5 bases). The germline V gene encodes CDR1 DFQATT and CDR2 SNEGSKA (reference sequence). CDR3 length equals 10 residues. V lost 6 bases to trimming and J lost 6 bases, with 9 bases between them. The DNA of the CDR3 is TGCAGTGCCCGACGGGGCGAGCAGTACTTC. Amino acid sequence: CSARRGEQYF.

The sample holds a few counts of this clone. The V and J genes are TRBV4-2 and TRBJ2-2; TRBD2 matches 9 bases. This CDR3 contains 16 residues. CDR1 LGHNA and CDR2 YNFKEQ come from the germline V gene. V dropped 1 base and J dropped 1; count of bases not matched to a gene: 1. CDR3 in amino acids: CASSQVRGGNTGELFF. The CDR3, as DNA: TGTGCCAGCAGCCAAGTGCGGGGGGGGAACACCGGGGAGCTGTTTTTT.

The chain combines TRBV30 with TRBJ2-1; 7 bases agree with TRBD2. This CDR3 has 14 amino acids. Per the germline V gene, CDR1 is GTSNPN and CDR2 is SVGIG (reference sequence). V shed 5 bases, J shed 0 bases, and the junction held 4 bases outside the gene matches. Here the CDR3 reads CAWGGDFSYNEQFF. The CDR3 DNA follows: TGTGCCTGGGGGGGGGATTTCTCCTACAATGAGCAGTTCTTC.

This sequence joins TRBV28 and TRBJ2-3; 11 nucleotides align to TRBD2. Per the germline V gene, CDR1 is MDHEN and CDR2 is SYDVKM. This CDR3 contains 15 residues. With V trimmed by 6 bases and J by 2 bases, 4 bases remained unmatched. CDR3 nucleotide sequence: TGTGCCAGCAGCACTAGCGGGAGAGCCACAGATACGCAGTATTTT. Amino acids: CASSTSGRATDTQYF.

The rearrangement links TRBV21-1 to TRBJ2-7; the D call of TRBD1 is as the table states it, not checked on the DNA. TRBV21-1 is a recognized pseudogene. The CDR3 contains 16 residues. CDR3 sequence (DNA): TGTGCCAGCAGCAAAGGCTACAGGGCAACTTCCTACGAGCAGTACTTC. It yields the protein CASSKGYRATSYEQYF.

The V gene is TRBV27, the J gene TRBJ2-1; D perhaps matches TRBD2 (6 bases). Between the trimmed V and J ends, which lost 5 bases and 7 bases, there was a span of 18 bases. CDR1 is MNHEY, CDR2 SMNVEV, per germline (reference sequence). There are 15 residues in the CDR3. The CDR3 DNA is TGTGCCAGCAGTCCCAGACTAGATACCCGGAATGAGCAGTTCTTC. Amino acids: CASSPRLDTRNEQFF.

The chain has TRBV30 and TRBJ1-1, with 7 nucleotides matching TRBD1. Germline V lookup: CDR1 GTSNPN, CDR2 SVGIG (reference sequence). The CDR3 runs to 15 residues. The V segment lost 4 bases and the J segment 1 base; nucleotides outside the gene matches: 9. The CDR3 DNA sequence: TGTGCCTGGATAATGTCCAGGGGGACGAACACTGAAGCTTTCTTT. Protein product: CAWIMSRGTNTEAFF.

Worth noting for this clone: The sample carries other DNA sequences with the same CDR3. The chain has TRBV6-5 and TRBJ1-1; 9 nucleotides align to TRBD1. Germline V CDR1 and CDR2: MNHEY, SVGAGI. V lost 5 bases to trimming and J lost 4 bases; unmatched junction nucleotides: 5. This CDR3 has 14 amino acids. In DNA, the CDR3 is TGTGCCAGCAGTCTAACAGGGGGCGGCACTGAAGCTTTCTTT. Translating it yields CASSLTGGGTEAFF.

The chain uses TRBV4-2 and TRBJ1-2; D gene unclear. Germline lookup yields CDR1 LGHNA and CDR2 YNFKEQ. The CDR3 spans 14 residues. V was shortened by 1 base and J by 1 base, with 7 bases between the two germline ends. The CDR3 nucleotides are TGTGCCAGCAGCCAAGGCGGGGTTAACTATGGCTACACCTTC. Encoded protein: CASSQGGVNYGYTF.

This clone is a singleton in its sample. This chain uses TRBV28 with TRBJ1-4; 7 bases are a match to TRBD1. The CDR3 runs to 17 residues. Germline CDR1 MDHEN, CDR2 SYDVKM. J gave up 4 bases and V 3 bases, and 11 bases lay outside the gene matches. The CDR3 loop reads CASSFGQVGRDNEKLFF. The CDR3 region has the DNA TGTGCCAGCAGTTTTGGACAGGTAGGACGGGATAATGAAAAACTGTTTTTT.

The chain has TRBV4-2 and TRBJ1-5; D is ambiguous. This CDR3 has 14 amino acids. V gave up 0 bases and J gave up 6 bases, with 9 bases separating them. CDR1 and CDR2 from the germline V gene are LGHNA and YNFKEQ. The CDR3 is CASSQEEVRQPQHF. CDR3 DNA sequence: TGTGCCAGCAGCCAAGAGGAGGTTCGTCAGCCCCAGCATTTT.

This clone was observed a single time. As DNA, the CDR3 is TGTGCCATCAGTGCCGACAGAAACAGGGAGCAGTACTTC. Translation: CAISADRNREQYF. This chain joins TRBV10-3 and TRBJ2-7, with a tentative D call TRBD1 (5 bases). Trimming shortened V by 4 bases and J by 7 bases, and 14 bases separated the two germline ends. This CDR3 has 13 residues. Germline-derived CDR1 and CDR2 are ENHRY and SYGVKD.

This clone has just one count. The chain carries TRBV2 and TRBJ2-1; the D gene is possibly TRBD2 (5 bases). The length of the CDR3 is 14 residues. Between the trimmed V and J ends, which lost 3 bases and 7 bases, there was a span of 13 bases. Germline assignment: CDR1 SNHLY and CDR2 FYNNEI. CDR3 DNA: TGTGCCAGCAGTGAGAGAGGGTCCCGGAATGAGCAGTTCTTC. Translating it yields CASSERGSRNEQFF.

J is TRBJ2-7 and V is TRBV6-6; 8 bases are a match to TRBD1. This CDR3 comprises 13 residues. Germline V gives CDR1 MNHNY, CDR2 SVGAGI (reference sequence). Trimming cost V 10 bases and J 5 bases; bases outside gene matches: 10. The CDR3 DNA reads as TGTGCCACCCGATCAGGGGGCGCGGACGAGCAGTACTTC. Its protein product is CATRSGGADEQYF.

The chain joins TRBV9 to TRBJ2-5, with 8 bases matching TRBD1. Germline loops: CDR1 SGDLS, CDR2 YYNGEE. The ends lost 2 bases at V and 4 bases at J; junction bases unmatched: 7. This CDR3 is 15 amino acids long. CDR3 sequence reads: CASSVRTGNGETQYF. CDR3 nucleotides: TGTGCCAGCAGCGTTAGGACAGGGAACGGAGAGACCCAGTACTTC.

The chain has TRBV5-1 and TRBJ2-7; D perhaps matches TRBD1 (6 bases). There are 14 residues in the CDR3. CDR1 is SGHRS and CDR2 is YFSETQ in the germline V gene. V was trimmed by 2 bases and J by 3 bases, leaving 12 bases between them. The CDR3 DNA is TGCGCCAGCAGCTTTATAACAGGGAACTACGAGCAGTACTTC. It is translated as CASSFITGNYEQYF.

As to this clone: The identical CDR3 is also encoded by other nucleotide sequences in the sample. The chain combines TRBV5-1 with TRBJ1-5; D call uncertain. The CDR3 consists of 13 residues. With 0 bases removed from V and 2 bases from J, the gap between germline ends came to 3 bases. Germline values: CDR1 SGHRS, CDR2 YFSETQ. DNA of the CDR3: TGCGCCAGCAGCTTGGCGGGCAATCAGCCCCAGCATTTT. Translated, it gives CASSLAGNQPQHF.

Only a few counts were recorded for this clone. The V gene is TRBV7-8, the J gene TRBJ2-1; TRBD2 matches 8 bases. The germline V gene has CDR1 SGHVS and CDR2 FQNEAQ. The CDR3 covers 15 residues. Unmatched junction bases numbered 1, after V lost 0 bases and J lost 3 bases. The CDR3 sequence: CASSLAGRVYNEQFF. The CDR3 region has the DNA TGTGCCAGCAGCTTAGCCGGGAGGGTCTACAATGAGCAGTTCTTC.

This clone was seen a handful of times. The V gene is TRBV15, the J gene TRBJ1-4, with 8 positions matching TRBD1. Germline V gene lookup returns CDR1 LNHNV and CDR2 YYDKDF (reference sequence). The CDR3 contains 15 residues. J lost 3 bases, V lost 5 bases, and 5 bases had no gene match. The CDR3 sequence: CATSEQGAPNEKLFF. The CDR3 nucleotides are TGTGCCACCAGCGAGCAGGGGGCCCCTAATGAAAAACTGTTTTTT.

The V call is TRBV2, the J call TRBJ2-2; the D is unclear. Per germline, CDR1 SNHLY and CDR2 FYNNEI. Trimming took off 9 bases at V and 3 bases at J, with 14 bases between the two ends. The CDR3 is 14 amino acids. The CDR3 region is CARKRPFDTGELFF. The CDR3 DNA sequence: TGTGCCAGGAAGCGACCGTTTGACACCGGGGAGCTGTTTTTT.

V gene TRBV7-8 combines with J gene TRBJ2-7; 8 bases fit TRBD1. CDR3 length: 14 amino acids. Germline lookup yields CDR1 SGHVS and CDR2 FQNEAQ. After removal of 2 bases from V and 4 bases from J, the junction contained 4 bases not matched to a gene. The CDR3 here is CASSLRTGFYEQYF. The CDR3 nucleotides read TGTGCCAGCAGCTTACGGACAGGGTTTTACGAGCAGTACTTC.

The chain couples TRBV5-8 to TRBJ1-2, with 8 bases identical to TRBD1. Germline CDR1 and CDR2: SGHTS and YDEGEE. V trimming: 4 bases; J trimming: 6 bases; junction bases outside the gene matches: 5. There are 13 residues in the CDR3. In nucleotides, the CDR3 is TGTGCCAGCAGCCTCTCGACAGGGGATGGCTACACCTTC. It codes for CASSLSTGDGYTF. Drawing the rest from reference TRBV5-8 and TRBJ1-2, the complete variable domain is EAGVTQSPTHLIKTRGQQATLRCSPISGHTSVYWYQQALGLGLQFLLWYDEGEERNRGNFPPRFSGRQFPNYSSELNVNALELEDSALYLCASSLSTGDGYTFGSGTRLTVV.

The chain couples TRBV7-9 to TRBJ1-4; no clear D gene. CDR1 is SEHNR and CDR2 is FQNEAQ in the germline V gene (reference sequence). CDR3 length equals 15 residues. Trimming removed 0 bases from V and 8 bases from J, with 13 bases in between. For the CDR3, the DNA is TGTGCCAGCAGCTTAGCCGGTTCCGGGAGGGAAAAACTGTTTTTT. Protein product: CASSLAGSGREKLFF. Filled out from reference TRBV7-9 and TRBJ1-4, the complete variable domain reads DTGVSQNPRHKITKRGQNVTFRCDPISEHNRLYWYRQTLGQGPEFLTYFQNEAQLEKSRLLSDRFSAERPKGSFSTLEIQRTEQGDSAMYLCASSLAGSGREKLFFGSGTQLSVL.

In this sample, this clone turned up a few times. The chain joins TRBV7-9 to TRBJ1-5, with 8 nucleotides matching TRBD1. CDR3 length equals 14 residues. The germline V gene has CDR1 SEHNR and CDR2 FQNEAQ (reference sequence). V trimming: 5 bases; J trimming: 7 bases; junction bases outside the gene matches: 7. The CDR3 sequence: CASSIGQGEQPQHF. CDR3 sequence (DNA): TGTGCCAGCAGCATAGGACAGGGAGAGCAGCCCCAGCATTTT.

This clone was seen only once. The chain couples TRBV4-2 to TRBJ2-7; perhaps TRBD2 as D (6 bases). The length of the CDR3 is 14 residues. Deletions cut 0 bases from V and 2 bases from J, with 8 bases between. The germline gives CDR1 LGHNA, CDR2 YNFKEQ. DNA of the CDR3: TGTGCCAGCAGCCAAGATATAGCGGCCTACGAGCAGTACTTC. Its protein is CASSQDIAAYEQYF.

The chain combines TRBV6-5 with TRBJ2-1; 16 bases are shared with TRBD2. Germline CDR1 and CDR2: MNHEY and SVGAGI. The CDR3 consists of 15 residues. Unmatched junction bases numbered 7, after V lost 7 bases and J lost 10 bases. The chain's CDR3 is CASTTSGLAGGEQFF. CDR3 coding DNA: TGTGCCAGCACCACCTCGGGACTAGCGGGGGGGGAGCAGTTCTTC.

This chain joins TRBV9 and TRBJ2-5; 8 nucleotides match TRBD2. The germline gives CDR1 SGDLS, CDR2 YYNGEE. V lost 4 bases and J lost 3; bases outside the gene matches: 5. The CDR3 extends over 14 amino acids. The CDR3 nucleotides are TGTGCCAGCAGCAAAAAACTAGCGGAAGAGACCCAGTACTTC. It encodes CASSKKLAEETQYF.